This TCR beta chain derives from a study of T cell changes during pregnancy in multiple sclerosis. V was shortened by 7 bases and J by 8 bases, with 11 bases between the two germline ends. The CDR3 runs 11 residues. The V gene's germline CDR1 is SNHLY and CDR2 FYNNEI. Data came from immunoSEQ multiplex PCR; TCRdb stores just in-frame clones and leaves some out. The sample lists almost 95,000 clones, about 92% occurring once. The clonotype originates from a female donor with multiple sclerosis, enrolled in a pregnancy study. The sequenced sample was peripheral blood, obtained in the first trimester of pregnancy. The chain carries TRBV2 and TRBJ1-1; D is ambiguous. CDR3 sequence reads: CASTWSREAFF. The CDR3 DNA is TGTGCCAGCACTTGGTCCAGGGAAGCTTTCTTT.